The source of this T cell receptor beta chain is a study of blood T cell repertoires in COVID-19. Libraries were prepared by immunoSEQ multiplex PCR; TCRdb keeps only in-frame clonotypes and omits some of them. The data hold more than 250,000 clones, with approximately 85% observed a single time. Trimming removed 4 bases from V and 2 bases from J, with 6 bases in between. CDR3 length: 12 residues. This rearrangement joins TRBV12-3 or TRBV12-4 to TRBJ2-7; D ambiguous. The sequence was obtained from a human donor in a cohort sampled during active COVID-19. Source material: peripheral blood. In DNA form, the CDR3 reads TGTGCCAGCAGTTCCTTAGCCTACGAGCAGTACTTC. Protein product: CASSSLAYEQYF.